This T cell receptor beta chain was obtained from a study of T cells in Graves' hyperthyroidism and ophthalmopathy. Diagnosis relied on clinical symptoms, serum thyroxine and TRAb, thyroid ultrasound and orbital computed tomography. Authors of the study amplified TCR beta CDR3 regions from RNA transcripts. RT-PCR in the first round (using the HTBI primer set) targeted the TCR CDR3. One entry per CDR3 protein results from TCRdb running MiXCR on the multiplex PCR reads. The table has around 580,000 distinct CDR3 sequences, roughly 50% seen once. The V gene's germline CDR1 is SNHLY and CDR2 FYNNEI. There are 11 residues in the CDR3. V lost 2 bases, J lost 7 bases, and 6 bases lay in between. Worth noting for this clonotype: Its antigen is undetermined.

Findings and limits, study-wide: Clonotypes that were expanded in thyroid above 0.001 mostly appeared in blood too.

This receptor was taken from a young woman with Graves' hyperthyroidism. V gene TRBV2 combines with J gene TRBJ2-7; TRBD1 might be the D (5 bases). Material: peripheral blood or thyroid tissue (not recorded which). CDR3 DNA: TGTGCCAGCAGTGAAAACAGGGAGCAGTACTTC. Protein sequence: CASSENREQYF.